Presented here are 20 T cell receptor beta chains from one specimen sequenced in a study of blood T cell repertoires in COVID-19. Produced via immunoSEQ multiplex PCR; TCRdb's table is partial and in-frame only. Counted here are about 250,000 clones, roughly 89% occurring once; the ten biggest clones make up 2.1%. The sample was peripheral blood. All receptors derive from a woman in her fifties or sixties with COVID-19, enrolled during active disease.

This clone appeared once. The chain combines TRBV18 with TRBJ1-6; TRBD1 matches 7 bases. The CDR3 covers 15 residues. Trimming cost V 6 bases and J 8 bases; bases outside gene matches: 10. Germline CDR1 reads KGHSH; CDR2 reads LQKENI. CDR3 amino acids: CASSTQTGEDSPLHF. Written as DNA, the CDR3 is TGTGCCAGCTCGACCCAAACAGGGGAGGATTCACCCCTCCACTTT. Based on the CDR3 plus reference TRBV18 and TRBJ1-6, the full variable domain is NAGVMQNPRHLVRRRGQEARLRCSPMKGHSHVYWYRQLPEEGLKFMVYLQKENIIDESGMPKERFSAEFPKEGPSILRIQQVVRGDSAAYFCASSTQTGEDSPLHFGNGTRLTVT.

The chain joins TRBV9 to TRBJ2-2; TRBD2 might be the D (6 bases). CDR3 length: 16 residues. V was pared by 0 bases and J by 4 bases, with 13 bases between. Germline V lookup: CDR1 SGDLS, CDR2 YYNGEE. The CDR3 region has the DNA TGTGCCAGCAGCGTAGCTGGGGGGAGGTCCACCGGGGAGCTGTTTTTT. Protein product: CASSVAGGRSTGELFF.

This sequence joins TRBV3-1 (or the pseudogene TRBV3-2) and TRBJ2-7, with D possibly matching TRBD2 (5 bases). Germline CDR1 LGHDT, CDR2 YNNKEL (reference sequence). Trimming left V 1 base short and J 0 bases short, with 7 bases between. There are 14 residues in the CDR3. CDR3 coding DNA: TGTGCCAGCAGCCAAGCGGGGAGCTCCTACGAGCAGTACTTC. Protein product: CASSQAGSSYEQYF.

This clone was counted a single time. This sequence joins TRBV7-3 and TRBJ2-3; 8 bases align to TRBD1. Germline V lookup: CDR1 SGHTA, CDR2 FQGTGA. This CDR3 spans 14 amino acids. Trimming cost V 4 bases and J 6 bases; bases outside gene matches: 6. The CDR3 DNA follows: TGTGCCAGCAGCTCAAGGACAGGGCAGGATACGCAGTATTTT. Translated: CASSSRTGQDTQYF.

V gene TRBV7-9 combines with J gene TRBJ1-2; 10 nucleotides line up with TRBD1. The CDR3 has 14 residues. CDR1 and CDR2 (germline): SEHNR, FQNEAQ (reference sequence). J was trimmed by 9 bases and V by 1 base; bases with no gene match: 5. In DNA, the CDR3 is TGTGCCAGCAGCTTAGATGGGACAGGGGATAGCTACACCTTC. Its translation is CASSLDGTGDSYTF.

The chain joins TRBV6-1 to TRBJ1-1; D might be TRBD1 (5 bases). CDR3 length: 15 residues. Germline V lookup: CDR1 MNHNS, CDR2 SASEGT. V lost 2 bases to trimming and J lost 4 bases, with 14 bases between them. The CDR3 protein is CASSESGKGLTEAFF. CDR3 in DNA: TGTGCCAGCAGTGAATCAGGGAAGGGTCTCACTGAAGCTTTCTTT.

The chain uses TRBV9 and TRBJ1-1, with 7 positions matching TRBD1. The ends lost 3 bases at V and 7 bases at J; junction bases unmatched: 9. The CDR3 totals 14 residues. CDR1 and CDR2 (germline): SGDLS, YYNGEE. The CDR3 loop reads CASSEYDRDDEAFF. DNA of the CDR3: TGTGCCAGCAGCGAATACGACAGGGACGATGAAGCTTTCTTT. Drawing the rest from reference TRBV9 and TRBJ1-1, the complete variable domain is DSGVTQTPKHLITATGQRVTLRCSPRSGDLSVYWYQQSLDQGLQFLIQYYNGEERAKGNILERFSAQQFPDLHSELNLSSLELGDSALYFCASSEYDRDDEAFFGQGTRLTVV.

This clone was seen a single time. V and J are TRBV2 and TRBJ1-5; D ambiguous. The germline CDR1 and CDR2 sequences are SNHLY and FYNNEI. Trimming took off 6 bases at V and 5 bases at J, with 14 bases between the two ends. This CDR3 comprises 14 residues. The CDR3 reads CASSPDLGDQPQHF. The CDR3 region has the DNA TGTGCCAGCAGCCCGGACTTAGGCGATCAGCCCCAGCATTTT.

The chain couples TRBV3-1 (or the pseudogene TRBV3-2) to TRBJ1-1, with D possibly TRBD1 on 5 matching bases. Per germline, CDR1 LGHDT and CDR2 YNNKEL (reference sequence). The CDR3 length is 15 residues. V lost 4 bases and J lost 0, with 12 bases in between. The CDR3 loop is CASSPDRGLNTEAFF. The CDR3 DNA is TGTGCCAGCAGCCCGGATAGGGGCCTGAACACTGAAGCTTTCTTT.

The chain uses TRBV7-2 and TRBJ2-2; D not resolved. CDR1 SGHTA and CDR2 FQGNSA come from the germline V gene. CDR3 length: 13 residues. Between the trimmed V and J ends, which lost 1 base and 6 bases, there was a span of 6 bases. This CDR3 is CASSLDSSGELFF. CDR3 DNA sequence: TGTGCCAGCAGCTTAGATAGTTCCGGGGAGCTGTTTTTT.

The chain is built from TRBV18 and TRBJ1-6, with 7 nucleotides matching TRBD1. There are 18 residues in the CDR3. V trimming: 1 base; J trimming: 7 bases; junction bases outside the gene matches: 13. Germline V gene lookup returns CDR1 KGHSH and CDR2 LQKENI. The CDR3, as DNA: TGTGCCAGCTCACCACTATCGACAGGGTTCGGGATGAATTCACCCCTCCACTTT. Its translation: CASSPLSTGFGMNSPLHF.

This clone appeared a single time. The chain couples TRBV5-1 to TRBJ2-5; the match to TRBD2 covers 12 bases. Trimming took 4 bases from V and 2 from J; bases not matched to a gene: 6. Germline loops: CDR1 SGHRS, CDR2 YFSETQ. CDR3 length equals 16 residues. The CDR3 loop is CASSNGLAGKQETQYF. CDR3 DNA sequence: TGCGCCAGCAGCAATGGACTAGCGGGGAAACAAGAGACCCAGTACTTC.

The genes are TRBV5-4 and TRBJ2-2; possible D gene TRBD2, 5 bases. The germline V gene has CDR1 SGHNT and CDR2 YYREEE (reference sequence). V lost 4 bases, J lost 6 bases, and 19 bases lay in between. CDR3 length: 16 residues. The CDR3 nucleotides read TGTGCCAGCAGCCGAAGGGAGACGGGTGGGTCCGGGGAGCTGTTTTTT. Its translation is CASSRRETGGSGELFF.

This clone was found once. This chain links TRBV7-9 with TRBJ1-4; 12 bases are shared with TRBD1. This CDR3 contains 19 residues. V was clipped by 5 bases and J by 0 bases; unmatched bases: 10. Looked up from germline, CDR1 is SEHNR and CDR2 is FQNEAQ (reference sequence). This CDR3 is CASSTRDRGQVSTNEKLFF. The CDR3 DNA reads as TGTGCCAGCAGCACAAGGGACAGGGGGCAGGTCTCAACTAATGAAAAACTGTTTTTT.

The chain has TRBV7-2 and TRBJ1-2; the match to TRBD1 covers 7 bases. The CDR3 has 13 amino acids. The trim removed 4 bases at V and 5 bases at J, leaving 4 bases unmatched. Germline V gene data show CDR1 as SGHTA and CDR2 as FQGNSA. CDR3 loop: CASSWGQRYGYTF. As DNA, the CDR3 is TGTGCCAGCAGCTGGGGACAGAGATATGGCTACACCTTC.

The chain carries TRBV7-2 and TRBJ1-6; 9 nucleotides line up with TRBD1. Losses at the gene ends were 5 bases for V and 10 bases for J; bases not matched to a gene: 9. The CDR3 has 15 amino acids. The V gene's germline CDR1 is SGHTA and CDR2 FQGNSA. Here the CDR3 reads CASSPGTGRVSPLHF. The CDR3 bases are TGTGCCAGCAGCCCCGGGACAGGGCGCGTCTCACCCCTCCACTTT.

J is TRBJ1-5 and V is TRBV23-1, with 7 bases matching TRBD1. TRBV23-1 is classed as an ORF, of uncertain function. The ends lost 0 bases at V and 6 bases at J; junction bases unmatched: 8. There are 16 residues in the CDR3. The CDR3 DNA is TGCGCCAGCAGTCAATCGAGATACAGGGGCGGTCAGCCCCAGCATTTT. Protein product: CASSQSRYRGGQPQHF.

This clone was counted only a few times. This chain connects TRBV5-1 to TRBJ1-1; D is perhaps TRBD1 (5 bases). The V gene lost 0 bases and the J gene lost 6 bases, with 15 bases spanning the gap. This CDR3 spans 15 amino acids. The germline gives CDR1 SGHRS, CDR2 YFSETQ. The CDR3 DNA reads as TGCGCCAGCAGCTTGGTTTTGGGGGAGGGGCCTGAAGCTTTCTTT. Translated: CASSLVLGEGPEAFF.

The chain joins TRBV19 to TRBJ2-3, with D possibly TRBD1 on 6 matching bases. The V and J ends lost 7 bases and 3 bases respectively, with 14 bases between them. This CDR3 is built from 14 residues. Germline-derived CDR1 and CDR2 are LNHDA and SQIVND (reference sequence). CDR3 amino acids: CASTDQGRTDTQYF. CDR3 nucleotides: TGTGCCAGTACCGATCAGGGGCGGACAGATACGCAGTATTTT. Complete variable domain (other parts from reference TRBV19 and TRBJ2-3): DGGITQSPKYLFRKEGQNVTLSCEQNLNHDAMYWYRQDPGQGLRLIYYSQIVNDFQKGDIAEGYSVSREKKESFPLTVTSAQKNPTAFYLCASTDQGRTDTQYFGPGTRLTVL.

CDR3 loop: CASSFTGGGVTEAFF. The CDR3 coding sequence is TGTGCCAGCAGTTTCACAGGGGGAGGTGTCACTGAAGCTTTCTTT. The V call is TRBV6-2 or TRBV6-3, the J call TRBJ1-1; 8 nucleotides agree with TRBD1. With V trimmed by 4 bases and J by 4 bases, 8 bases remained unmatched. This CDR3 region has 15 residues. From germline, CDR1 is MNHEY and CDR2 SVGEGT.